The clone carrying this T cell receptor (beta chain) occurred many times. The identical CDR3 is also encoded by other nucleotide sequences in the sample. This specimen comes from a study of shared clonotypes between healthy human individuals. At the level of the study: CD8 memory received one plate per donor, CD8 naive two, CD4 memory three and CD4 naive three.

As handled by the study authors: Junction-only immunoSEQ data arrived without quality scores, meaning filtering differed. The table came from immunoSEQ multiplex PCR; TCRdb's copy has only in-frame clones and leaves some out. The V and J calls and clone size were taken over from that table, and D and trimming were inferred from the DNA. The sample lists 980,000 or so clones; less than 85% were seen once. Sequencing was carried out using memory CD4+ T cells sorted from blood. This sample's subset: CD45RA-negative fraction. The TCR originated in a man younger than 35 in good health.

CDR3 coding DNA: TGTGCTAGTGGTTTGGTACTGGGAGGGAACACTGAAGCTTTCTTT. Its protein is CASGLVLGGNTEAFF. The J gene is TRBJ1-1, the V gene TRBV12-5; D ambiguous. This CDR3 is 15 amino acids long. CDR1 is LGHNT, CDR2 FRNRAP, per germline. The germline V and J ends were trimmed by 0 bases and 1 base, with 9 bases remaining between them.